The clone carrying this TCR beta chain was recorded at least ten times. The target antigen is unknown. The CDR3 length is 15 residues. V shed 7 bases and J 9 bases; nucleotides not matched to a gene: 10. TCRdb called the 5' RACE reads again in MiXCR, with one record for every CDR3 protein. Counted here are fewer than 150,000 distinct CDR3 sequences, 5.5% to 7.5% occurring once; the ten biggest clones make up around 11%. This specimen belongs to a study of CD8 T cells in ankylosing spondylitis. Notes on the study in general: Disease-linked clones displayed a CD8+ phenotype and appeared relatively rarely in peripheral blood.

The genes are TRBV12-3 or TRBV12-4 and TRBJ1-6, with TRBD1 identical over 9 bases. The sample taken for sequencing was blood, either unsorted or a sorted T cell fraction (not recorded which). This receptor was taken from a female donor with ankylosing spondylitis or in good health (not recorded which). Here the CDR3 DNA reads TGTGCCAGCACTCTCACCGGGACAGGGAGTTCACCCCTCCACTTT. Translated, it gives CASTLTGTGSSPLHF.